These 10 T cell receptor beta chains were sequenced from one sample in a study of blood T cells in healthy people across ages. Through a sample-barcoded 5' primer and a J-beta primer mix, a second PCR was run for roughly 7 to 11 cycles. TCRdb itself ran the 5' RACE reads through MiXCR, one entry per CDR3 protein. The sample has 1.5 million to 2 million distinct CDR3 sequences; 49% are singletons. Sequencing was carried out using blood. The receptors derive from a woman between 40 and 55 years old in good health.

The CDR3 here is CASSLQQGDYGYTF. The DNA of the CDR3 is TGCGCCAGCAGCCTCCAACAGGGCGACTATGGCTACACCTTC. V gene TRBV5-1 combines with J gene TRBJ1-2; D possibly corresponds to TRBD1 (6 bases). Germline-derived CDR1 and CDR2 are SGHRS and YFSETQ. CDR3 size: 14 residues. With 4 bases removed from V and 3 bases from J, the gap between germline ends came to 13 bases.

V gene TRBV29-1 combines with J gene TRBJ1-5; D not resolved. With 2 bases removed from V and 4 bases from J, the gap between germline ends came to 6 bases. CDR1 and CDR2 (germline): SQVTM, ANQGSEA. The CDR3 covers 12 residues. CDR3 DNA: TGCAGCGTTGAAAAGGGAAATCAGCCCCAGCATTTT. Amino acid sequence: CSVEKGNQPQHF.

The chain joins TRBV7-8 to TRBJ1-5; unclear D gene. CDR1 is SGHVS, CDR2 FQNEAQ, per germline. CDR3 size: 16 residues. The ends were cut back, 1 base at V and 6 bases at J, with 16 bases in the middle. The chain's CDR3 is CASSLDLGYQGQPQHF. The CDR3 DNA sequence: TGTGCCAGCAGCTTAGATTTAGGGTACCAAGGTCAGCCCCAGCATTTT.

V and J are TRBV15 and TRBJ1-2; D is possibly TRBD1 (5 bases). The CDR3 loop spans 13 amino acids. The V end was cut by 0 bases, the J end by 4 bases, with 6 bases between. CDR1 and CDR2 (germline): LNHNV, YYDKDF (reference sequence). CDR3 DNA: TGTGCCACCAGCAGAGAAGACAGCTATGGCTACACCTTC. Translating it yields CATSREDSYGYTF.

In the case of this clonotype: A read error may produce the germline difference seen at one junction end. This chain connects TRBV7-9 to TRBJ2-3; TRBD2 aligns across 12 bases. The CDR3 runs 18 residues. Germline assignment: CDR1 SEHNR and CDR2 FQNEAQ (reference sequence). CDR3 DNA: TGTGCCAGCAGCGCCACTAGCGGGGGGCCTTTTAGCACGGATACGCAGTATTTT. Its protein product is CASSATSGGPFSTDTQYF.

This clonotype was seen at least ten times. CDR3: CASSPQWGDNSPLHF. The DNA for the CDR3 is TGTGCCAGCAGTCCCCAGTGGGGGGATAATTCACCCCTCCACTTT. The chain has TRBV12-3 or TRBV12-4 and TRBJ1-6; a possible D gene is TRBD1 (5 bases). CDR3 length: 15 residues. V lost 5 bases and J lost 5, with 13 bases in between.

The CDR3 nucleotides are TGCAGTGCTCACCAGGGGTTTGGGACTGAAGCTTTCTTT. Amino acid sequence: CSAHQGFGTEAFF. This chain connects TRBV20-1 to TRBJ1-1, with D maybe TRBD1 (6 bases). The CDR3 has 13 residues. Deletions cut 5 bases from V and 5 bases from J, with 15 bases between. Germline CDR1 reads DFQATT; CDR2 reads SNEGSKA (reference sequence).

This clonotype was counted a few times. The rearrangement uses TRBV23-1 and TRBJ2-7, with 9 bases fitting TRBD1. TRBV23-1 carries the ORF label, with uncertain function. After removal of 4 bases from V and 1 base from J, the junction contained 14 bases not matched to a gene. The CDR3 has 18 residues. The CDR3 DNA follows: TGCGCCAGCAGTCCCAACCTGGTCCTTGGGACAGGGTCCTACGAGCAGTACTTC. This codes for CASSPNLVLGTGSYEQYF.

This chain joins TRBV29-1 and TRBJ1-5; D ambiguous. The CDR3 extends over 13 amino acids. From germline, CDR1 is SQVTM and CDR2 ANQGSEA. V was cut by 2 bases and J by 7 bases, with 12 bases left in between. The CDR3 is CSVESSLGQPQHF. CDR3 DNA sequence: TGCAGCGTTGAATCCTCCTTGGGCCAGCCCCAGCATTTT. Supplemented by reference TRBV29-1 and TRBJ1-5, the full variable domain reads SAVISQKPSRDICQRGTSLTIQCQVDSQVTMMFWYRQQPGQSLTLIATANQGSEATYESGFVIDKFPISRPNLTFSTLTVSNMSPEDSSIYLCSVESSLGQPQHFGDGTRLSIL.

V gene TRBV4-3 combines with J gene TRBJ2-7; 7 positions match TRBD1. Germline V CDR1 and CDR2: LGHNA, YSLEER. This CDR3 spans 13 amino acids. The ends lost 8 bases at V and 2 bases at J; junction bases unmatched: 6. In nucleotides, the CDR3 is TGCGCCAGCCACTACAGGGGAACCTACGAGCAGTACTTC. This gives the protein CASHYRGTYEQYF.